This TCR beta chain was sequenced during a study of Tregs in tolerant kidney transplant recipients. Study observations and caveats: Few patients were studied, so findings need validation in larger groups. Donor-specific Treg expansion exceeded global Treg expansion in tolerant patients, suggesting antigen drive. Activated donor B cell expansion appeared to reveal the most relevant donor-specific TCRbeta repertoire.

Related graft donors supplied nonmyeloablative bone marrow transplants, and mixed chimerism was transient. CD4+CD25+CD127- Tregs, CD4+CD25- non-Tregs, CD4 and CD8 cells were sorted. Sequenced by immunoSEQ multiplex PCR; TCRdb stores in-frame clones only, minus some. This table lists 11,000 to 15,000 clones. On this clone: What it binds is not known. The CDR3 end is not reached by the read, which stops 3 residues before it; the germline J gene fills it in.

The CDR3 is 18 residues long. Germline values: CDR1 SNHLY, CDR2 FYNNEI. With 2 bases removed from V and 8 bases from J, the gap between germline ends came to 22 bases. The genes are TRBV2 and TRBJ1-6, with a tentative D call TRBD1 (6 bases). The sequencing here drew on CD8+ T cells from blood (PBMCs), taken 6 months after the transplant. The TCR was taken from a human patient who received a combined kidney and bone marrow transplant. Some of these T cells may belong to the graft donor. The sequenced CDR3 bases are TGTGCCAGCAGTGAAAGGCAGGGGCGAGTTCGACCATATTCACCC. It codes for CASSERQGRVRPYSP. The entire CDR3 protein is CASSERQGRVRPYSPLHF.